These T cell receptor beta chains were read from a single sample in a study of T cell repertoires in cytomegalovirus infection. One entry per CDR3 protein, called by TCRdb with MiXCR from the reads. The sample consists of fewer than 900,000 distinct CDR3 sequences, 25% to 30% of them appearing once. Their target antigens are unknown. Sequencing used cultured CD8+ T cells from PBMCs, obtained from culture after CMV antigen stimulation. The receptors come from a human donor in good health (CMV status not recorded). Some clones in this sample may be carry-over from other donors' samples. Each CDR3 is given with its conserved first and last residue. A D gene is named only where the DNA matches it firmly. Where a row states a size, it is once, few, many or the class of an expanded clone; other rows omit it.

clone size	D gene	V gene	J gene	CDR3 DNA	CDR3 protein
few	NA	TRBV6-8	TRBJ1-5	TGTGCCAGCGGTTCCGGAATGCCCTGGGGCAATCAGCCCCAGCATTTT	CASGSGMPWGNQPQHF
few	NA	TRBV6-1	TRBJ2-5	TGTGCCAGCAGTGAAAGAAGGGGGGCTGAGGAGACCCAGTACTTC	CASSERRGAEETQYF
NA	TRBD1	TRBV19	TRBJ1-1	TGTGCCAGTAGTATTGGGACAGGGCGAACTGAAGCTTTCTTT	CASSIGTGRTEAFF
once	TRBD2	TRBV6-5	TRBJ2-3	TGTGCCAGCAGTCCCGACAGTTTACTAGCGGGGGCAATCACAGATACGCAGTATTTT	CASSPDSLLAGAITDTQYF
few	TRBD1	TRBV4-1	TRBJ2-2	TGCGCCAGCAGCCTTCGGACAGGGGGCGCGTCCGGGGAGCTGTTTTTT	CASSLRTGGASGELFF
NA	NA	TRBV6-6	TRBJ1-5	TGTGCCAGCAGTCCCGTCGTGGCAGTGGGCAATCAGCCCCAGCATTTT	CASSPVVAVGNQPQHF
many	TRBD1	TRBV12-5	TRBJ1-5	TGTGCTAGTGGTTGGGACAGGGGGCGTGGGAACAATCAGCCCCAGCATTTT	CASGWDRGRGNNQPQHF
few	NA	TRBV4-2	TRBJ1-5	TGTGCCAGCAGCCAAGAGGAGTATCAGCCCCAGCATTTT	CASSQEEYQPQHF
NA	NA	TRBV6-2/TRBV6-3	TRBJ1-6	TGTGCCAGTAAGTTACATCCATGGACCAATTCACCCCTCCACTTT	CASKLHPWTNSPLHF
NA	TRBD1	TRBV19	TRBJ1-5	TGTGCCAGTAGTATAAGTTGGACAGGGAGCAATCAGCCCCAGCATTTT	CASSISWTGSNQPQHF
NA	NA	TRBV6-1	TRBJ2-1	TGTGCCAGCAGTGAGGGGGACGAGCAGTTCTTC	CASSEGDEQFF
few	TRBD2	TRBV7-6	TRBJ2-3	TGTGCCAGCAGCTTAGCGCGGGCTAGCGGGTCAACCGATACGCAGTATTTT	CASSLARASGSTDTQYF
NA	NA	TRBV4-1	TRBJ1-1	TGCGCCAGCAGCGTCGACAGGCGTCCCACTGAAGCTTTCTTT	CASSVDRRPTEAFF
NA	NA	TRBV29-1	TRBJ1-2	TGCAGCGTTGAAGACGCCCCTAACTATGGCTACACCTTC	CSVEDAPNYGYTF
NA	NA	TRBV19	TRBJ1-5	TGTGCCAGTAGTATGATTAGGGGCGGGAGTCAGCCCCAGCATTTT	CASSMIRGGSQPQHF
NA	TRBD2	TRBV9	TRBJ2-5	TGTGCCAGCAGCGTTGGGGGAGGCCTAGCGGGGGACCCTCGGGAGACCCAGTACTTC	CASSVGGGLAGDPRETQYF
NA	TRBD1	TRBV6-1	TRBJ1-5	TGTGCCAGCAGTTCTAGGACAGGGGCCGTCAATCAGCCCCAGCATTTT	CASSSRTGAVNQPQHF
few	TRBD1	TRBV15	TRBJ1-6	TGTGCCACCAGCTTTTTTCCGGGACAGATGATTAATTCACCCCTCCACTTT	CATSFFPGQMINSPLHF
NA	NA	TRBV6-4	TRBJ1-1	TGTGCCAGCAGTGCTGGAGAGAACACTGAAGCTTTCTTT	CASSAGENTEAFF
NA	TRBD2	TRBV6-6	TRBJ2-1	TGTGCCAGCAGTTACTCGAGGTGGATTCGGCGGGGGGGCATCAATGAGCAGTTCTTC	CASSYSRWIRRGGINEQFF
few	TRBD2	TRBV5-1	TRBJ2-5	TGCGCCAGCAGCCGGGGACTAGCGGGGTTCGAAGAGACCCAGTACTTC	CASSRGLAGFEETQYF
NA	NA	TRBV2	TRBJ2-1	TGTGCCAGCCCCGGGACTCTCTCCTACAATGAGCAGTTCTTC	CASPGTLSYNEQFF
NA	NA	TRBV12-3/TRBV12-4	TRBJ1-3	TGTGCCAGCAGTTGGGCCACTGGAAACACCATATATTTT	CASSWATGNTIYF
many	NA	TRBV12-3/TRBV12-4	TRBJ1-4	TGTGCCAGCAGTTTAGGGGGATTTGGAGGCGATGAAAAACTGTTTTTT	CASSLGGFGGDEKLFF
few	NA	TRBV7-6	TRBJ2-5	TGTGCCAGCAGCTTAGCCTTCCGGGGGCACCAAGAGACCCAGTACTTC	CASSLAFRGHQETQYF
once	NA	TRBV6-1	TRBJ2-1	TGTGCCAGCCTGAAACCCTCCTACAATGAGCAGTTCTTC	CASLKPSYNEQFF
NA	NA	TRBV10-1	TRBJ2-1	TGCGCCAGCAGTGATTCTGTTAGCTCCTACAATGAGCAGTTCTTC	CASSDSVSSYNEQFF
NA	NA	TRBV12-3/TRBV12-4	TRBJ1-1	TGTGCCAGCAGTTTATCAGACATGAACACTGAAGCTTTCTTT	CASSLSDMNTEAFF
NA	NA	TRBV19	TRBJ1-1	TGTGCCAGTAGTATAGATCTGGACAGCTACACTGAAGCTTTCTTT	CASSIDLDSYTEAFF
few	NA	TRBV15	TRBJ1-2	TGTGCCACCAGCAGAGTTGGGGGCGATGGCTACACCTTC	CATSRVGGDGYTF
NA	NA	TRBV12-3/TRBV12-4	TRBJ1-2	TGTGCCAGCAGTCATACGGCTCCTGGAGGCAGGGAATATGGCTACACCTTC	CASSHTAPGGREYGYTF
NA	TRBD1	TRBV10-3	TRBJ2-3	TGTGCCATCAGTGAGCCGGACAGGGACAGCACAGATACGCAGTATTTT	CAISEPDRDSTDTQYF
NA	NA	TRBV6-1	TRBJ2-1	TGTGCCAGCAGTAGACAGGTCGTAGGGAATGAGCAGTTCTTC	CASSRQVVGNEQFF
NA	NA	TRBV7-4	TRBJ1-1	TGTGCCAGCAGCTTATCCTACGGGGACACTGAAGCTTTCTTT	CASSLSYGDTEAFF
NA	NA	TRBV4-1	TRBJ1-2	TGCGCCAGCAGCCAAGAGGCAGGGCTTGATGGCTACACCTTC	CASSQEAGLDGYTF
NA	NA	TRBV19	TRBJ2-2	TGTGCCAGTAGTATTACTAAGACCGGGGAGCTGTTTTTT	CASSITKTGELFF
NA	NA	TRBV7-9	TRBJ1-5	TGTGCCAGCAGCTTCCATTGGCAGGACAATAGCAATCAGCCCCAGCATTTT	CASSFHWQDNSNQPQHF
many	TRBD1	TRBV7-8	TRBJ2-2	TGTGCCAGCAGCCGAGGGACAGGGGGCACCGGGGAGCTGTTTTTT	CASSRGTGGTGELFF
NA	NA	TRBV19	TRBJ2-2	TGTGCCAGTAGTTTCCCACCAGGTACTCGGGACTTCTTCAACACCGGGGAGCTGTTTTTT	CASSFPPGTRDFFNTGELFF
few	TRBD1	TRBV6-6	TRBJ1-2	TGTGCCAGCAGTCCTACCGCCGGGACAGGCTATGGCTACACCTTC	CASSPTAGTGYGYTF
few	NA	TRBV28	TRBJ2-3	TGTGCCAGCAGTTTAGCGTCGGACAGCACAGATACGCAGTATTTT	CASSLASDSTDTQYF
many	TRBD1	TRBV7-6	TRBJ2-1	TGTGCCAGCAGCTTCTCAGGGGACAGGGGCTACGATGAGCAGTTCTTC	CASSFSGDRGYDEQFF
NA	NA	TRBV27	TRBJ2-3	TGTGCCAGCAGTCAAGCTAGCACAGATACGCAGTATTTT	CASSQASTDTQYF
NA	NA	TRBV7-2	TRBJ1-5	TGTGCCAGCAGCTTGAATCCGTATAGCAATCAGCCCCAGCATTTT	CASSLNPYSNQPQHF
NA	NA	TRBV20-1	TRBJ1-6	TGCAGTGCTAGAGACTGGACCGGGGCCGGGTCACCCCTCCACTTT	CSARDWTGAGSPLHF
few	TRBD2	TRBV12-3/TRBV12-4	TRBJ2-5	TGTGCCAGCAGTTTCCTAGCGGGGGGATTCGAGACCCAGTACTTC	CASSFLAGGFETQYF